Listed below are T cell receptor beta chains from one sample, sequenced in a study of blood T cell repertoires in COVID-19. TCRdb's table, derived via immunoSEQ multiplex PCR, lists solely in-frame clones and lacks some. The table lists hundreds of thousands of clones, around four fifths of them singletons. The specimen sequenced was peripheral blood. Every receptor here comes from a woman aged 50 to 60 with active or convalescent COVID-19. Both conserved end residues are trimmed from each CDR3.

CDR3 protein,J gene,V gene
ASSALDYRLAGTDTQY,TRBJ2-3,TRBV7-9
ASSFGTLGNQPQH,TRBJ1-5,TRBV27
SAGTGYNEKLF,TRBJ1-4,TRBV29-1
ASSLATDRNDYGYT,TRBJ1-2,TRBV5-6
ASEEDFRTDTQY,TRBJ2-3,TRBV2
ASSPVQGNTGELF,TRBJ2-2,TRBV27
ASSPHGGTGSLYGYT,TRBJ1-2,TRBV14
ASSLNRVGGEKLF,TRBJ1-4,TRBV3-1/TRBV3-2
ASKAVVTSGQETQY,TRBJ2-5,TRBV7-8
AFGRGQGGEKLF,TRBJ1-4,TRBV30
AWAGLRTTYEQY,TRBJ2-7,TRBV30
ASSISGVQETQY,TRBJ2-5,TRBV19
ASSSHRGSSPEAF,TRBJ1-1,TRBV7-9
ASRTGQWDEKLF,TRBJ1-4,TRBV6-5
ASSFYSAGLNEQY,TRBJ2-7,TRBV7-2
ASSQGLAGNSDEQF,TRBJ2-1,TRBV3-1/TRBV3-2
ASSLRDTQETQY,TRBJ2-5,TRBV2
ASSVTDSLNEQF,TRBJ2-1,TRBV5-5
ASSPTQALGELF,TRBJ2-2,TRBV18
ASSHLPDRGNYGYT,TRBJ1-2,TRBV14
ASSPGTGRGLGYT,TRBJ1-2,TRBV2
ASSPSGFTDTQY,TRBJ2-3,TRBV13
ASSPPGSGKETQY,TRBJ2-5,TRBV18
ASSMVAQETQY,TRBJ2-5,TRBV2
ASSRLLAGAYNEQF,TRBJ2-1,TRBV27
ASQQVGNTDTQY,TRBJ2-3,TRBV19
ASSYSGGVGYGEAF,TRBJ1-1,TRBV6-5